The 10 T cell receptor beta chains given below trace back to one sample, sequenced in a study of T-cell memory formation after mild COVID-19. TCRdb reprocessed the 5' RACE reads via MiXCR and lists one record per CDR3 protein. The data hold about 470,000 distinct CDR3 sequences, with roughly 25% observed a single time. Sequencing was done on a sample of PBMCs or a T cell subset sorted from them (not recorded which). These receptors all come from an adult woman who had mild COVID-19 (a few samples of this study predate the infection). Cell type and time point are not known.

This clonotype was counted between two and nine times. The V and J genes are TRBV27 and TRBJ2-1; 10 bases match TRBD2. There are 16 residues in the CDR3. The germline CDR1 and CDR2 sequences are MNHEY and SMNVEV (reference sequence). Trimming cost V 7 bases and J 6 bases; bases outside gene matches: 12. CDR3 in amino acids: CASTSHSSGRANEQFF. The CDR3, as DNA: TGTGCCAGCACCAGCCACTCTAGCGGGAGAGCCAATGAGCAGTTCTTC.

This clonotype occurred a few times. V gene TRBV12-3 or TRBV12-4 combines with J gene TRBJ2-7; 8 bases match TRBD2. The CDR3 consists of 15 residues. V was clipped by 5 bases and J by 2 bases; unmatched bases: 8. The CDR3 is CASSPPGLEAYEQYF. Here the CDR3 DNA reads TGTGCCAGCAGTCCGCCGGGACTAGAGGCCTACGAGCAGTACTTC.

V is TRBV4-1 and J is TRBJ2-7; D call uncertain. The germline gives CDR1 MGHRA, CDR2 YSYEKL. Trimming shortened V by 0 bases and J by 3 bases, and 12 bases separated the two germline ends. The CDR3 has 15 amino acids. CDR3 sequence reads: CASSQEAYTIYEQYF. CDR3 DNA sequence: TGCGCCAGCAGCCAAGAGGCCTATACGATCTACGAGCAGTACTTC.

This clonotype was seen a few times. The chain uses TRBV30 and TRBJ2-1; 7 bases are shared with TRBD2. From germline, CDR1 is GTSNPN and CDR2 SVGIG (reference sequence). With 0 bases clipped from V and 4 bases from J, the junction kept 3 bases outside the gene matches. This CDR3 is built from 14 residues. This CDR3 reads CAWSVRAGYNEQFF. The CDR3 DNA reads TGTGCCTGGAGTGTAAGAGCGGGGTACAATGAGCAGTTCTTC.

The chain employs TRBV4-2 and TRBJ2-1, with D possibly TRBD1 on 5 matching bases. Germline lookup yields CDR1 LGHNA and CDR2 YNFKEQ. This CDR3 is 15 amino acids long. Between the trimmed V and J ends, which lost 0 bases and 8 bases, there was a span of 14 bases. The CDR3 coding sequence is TGTGCCAGCAGCCAAGATGGGGCCGGTGGCGATGAGCAGTTCTTC. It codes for CASSQDGAGGDEQFF.

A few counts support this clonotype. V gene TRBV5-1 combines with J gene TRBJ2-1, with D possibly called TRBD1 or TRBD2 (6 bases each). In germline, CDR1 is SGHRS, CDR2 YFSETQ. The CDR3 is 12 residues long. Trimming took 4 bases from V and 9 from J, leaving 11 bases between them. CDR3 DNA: TGCGCCAGCAGCAAGGGGGAGGCTGAGCAGTTCTTC. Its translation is CASSKGEAEQFF.

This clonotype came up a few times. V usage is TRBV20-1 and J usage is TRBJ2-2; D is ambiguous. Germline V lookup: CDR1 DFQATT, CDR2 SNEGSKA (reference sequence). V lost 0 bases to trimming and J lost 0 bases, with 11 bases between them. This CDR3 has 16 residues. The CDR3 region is CSARDPGVANTGELFF. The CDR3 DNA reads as TGCAGTGCTAGAGATCCTGGCGTTGCGAACACCGGGGAGCTGTTTTTT.

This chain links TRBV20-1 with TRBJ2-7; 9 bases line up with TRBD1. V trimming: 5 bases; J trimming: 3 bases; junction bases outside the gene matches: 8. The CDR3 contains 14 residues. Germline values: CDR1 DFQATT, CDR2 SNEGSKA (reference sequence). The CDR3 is CSALPRTGVYEQYF. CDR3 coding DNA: TGCAGTGCTCTACCCCGGACAGGGGTCTACGAGCAGTACTTC.

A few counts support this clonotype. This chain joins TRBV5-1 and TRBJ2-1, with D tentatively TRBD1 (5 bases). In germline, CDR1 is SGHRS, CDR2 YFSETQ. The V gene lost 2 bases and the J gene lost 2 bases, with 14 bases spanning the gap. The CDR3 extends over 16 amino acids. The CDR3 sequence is CASSFMGQDAYNEQFF. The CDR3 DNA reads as TGCGCCAGCAGCTTCATGGGGCAGGATGCCTACAATGAGCAGTTCTTC.

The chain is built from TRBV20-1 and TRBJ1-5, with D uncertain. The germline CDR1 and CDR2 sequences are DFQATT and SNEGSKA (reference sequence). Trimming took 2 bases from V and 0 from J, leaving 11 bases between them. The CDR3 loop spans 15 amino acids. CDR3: CSARSGRHSNQPQHF. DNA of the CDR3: TGCAGTGCTAGATCCGGGAGACATAGCAATCAGCCCCAGCATTTT.